This T cell receptor (beta chain) comes out of a study of regulatory T cells in long-lasting Graves disease. In the case of this clonotype: Its antigen remains unidentified.

V was pared by 3 bases and J by 6 bases, with 15 bases between. CDR1 is LNHDA, CDR2 SQIVND, per germline (reference sequence). The CDR3 extends over 15 amino acids. TCR beta libraries were built with iRepertoire HTBI primers and Arm-PCR of CDR3 regions. MiXCR, applied by TCRdb to the multiplex PCR reads, yields one record per CDR3 protein. The sample holds 350,000 to 550,000 distinct CDR3 sequences, approximately 14% seen once. Findings and caveats of the study: Sampling was limited to peripheral blood rather than thyroid tissue. New patients shared fewer than 1,000 public clonotypes, and persistent patients shared more, with 2,741.

Regarding time point: newly diagnosed GD, antithyroid drugs for less than 3 months. PBMC-derived RNA was used for the TCR library. The patients were enrolled through endocrinology in Xi'an, China. These records were also assigned to another study, of T cells in Graves' hyperthyroidism and ophthalmopathy. That source adds: Not enrolled were patients with uncontrolled infection, other autoimmune disease, pregnancy or lactation.

Sample: peripheral blood mononuclear cells (PBMCs), taken at new diagnosis, from a patient treated with antithyroid drugs. This chain links TRBV19 with TRBJ1-5; maybe TRBD1 (5 bases). This sequence originates from a woman aged 45-60 years with Graves disease. The CDR3, as DNA: TGTGCCAGTAGTATTGCAGGAGGGGTATTTCAGCCCCAGCATTTT. Its protein product is CASSIAGGVFQPQHF. The full variable domain, with the rest looked up from reference TRBV19 and TRBJ1-5, is DGGITQSPKYLFRKEGQNVTLSCEQNLNHDAMYWYRQDPGQGLRLIYYSQIVNDFQKGDIAEGYSVSREKKESFPLTVTSAQKNPTAFYLCASSIAGGVFQPQHFGDGTRLSIL.